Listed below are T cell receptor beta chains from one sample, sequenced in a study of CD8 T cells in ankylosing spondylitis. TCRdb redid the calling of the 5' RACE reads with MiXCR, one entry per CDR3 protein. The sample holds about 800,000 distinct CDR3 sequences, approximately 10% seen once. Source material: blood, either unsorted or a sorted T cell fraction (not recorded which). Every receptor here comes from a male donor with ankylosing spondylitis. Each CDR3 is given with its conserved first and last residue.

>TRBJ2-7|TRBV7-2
CASSLGVLISSYEQYF
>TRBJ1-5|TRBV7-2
CASSQGITHRQPQHF
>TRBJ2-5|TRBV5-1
CASGGVLAGGQETQYF
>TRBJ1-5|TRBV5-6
CASSLGPLDQPQHF
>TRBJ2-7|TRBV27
CASTDYRDEQYF
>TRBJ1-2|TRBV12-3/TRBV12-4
CASGNPPFNYGYTF
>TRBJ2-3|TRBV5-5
CASSLWVLQGADTQYF
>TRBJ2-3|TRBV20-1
CSARSGPGTDTQYF
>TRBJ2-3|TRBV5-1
CASSVTGGTDTQYF
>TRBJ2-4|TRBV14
CASSQYSGIDIQYF
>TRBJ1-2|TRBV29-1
CSVEATVSNYGYTF
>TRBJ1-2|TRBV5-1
CASRSSGGYGYTF
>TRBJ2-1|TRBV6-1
CASSRRQGENEQFF
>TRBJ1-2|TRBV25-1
CASSDLWGQSSYGYTF
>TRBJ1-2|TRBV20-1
CSARDIRRYGYTF
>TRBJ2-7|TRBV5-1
CASSFDLGAGIVHEQYF
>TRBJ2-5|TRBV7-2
CASTQAGQGETQYF
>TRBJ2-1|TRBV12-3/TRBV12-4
CASRLSSGLDEQFF
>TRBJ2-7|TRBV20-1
CSASAWSYEQYF
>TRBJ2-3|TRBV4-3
CASSQEGGRLAGDTQYF
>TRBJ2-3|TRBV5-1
CASSRLAERRDTQYF
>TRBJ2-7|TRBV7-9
CASSWTAIYEQYF
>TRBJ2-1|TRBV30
CAWSPTILNNEQFF
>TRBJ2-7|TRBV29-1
CSARRDRGYEQYF
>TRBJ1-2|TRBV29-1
CSVLRWDRVDGYTF
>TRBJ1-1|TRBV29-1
CSVGRGWETEAFF
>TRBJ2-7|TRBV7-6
CASSPRTSDYEQYF
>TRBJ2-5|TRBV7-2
CASSQDLGGETQYF
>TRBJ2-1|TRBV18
CASSPLSRDIIPFF
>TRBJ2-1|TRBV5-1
CASSLHPYPTSYNEQFF
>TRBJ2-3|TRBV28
CASRTGRISTDTQYF
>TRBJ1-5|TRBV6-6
CASTPLGGQPQHF
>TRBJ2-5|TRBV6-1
CASSTNPKETQYF